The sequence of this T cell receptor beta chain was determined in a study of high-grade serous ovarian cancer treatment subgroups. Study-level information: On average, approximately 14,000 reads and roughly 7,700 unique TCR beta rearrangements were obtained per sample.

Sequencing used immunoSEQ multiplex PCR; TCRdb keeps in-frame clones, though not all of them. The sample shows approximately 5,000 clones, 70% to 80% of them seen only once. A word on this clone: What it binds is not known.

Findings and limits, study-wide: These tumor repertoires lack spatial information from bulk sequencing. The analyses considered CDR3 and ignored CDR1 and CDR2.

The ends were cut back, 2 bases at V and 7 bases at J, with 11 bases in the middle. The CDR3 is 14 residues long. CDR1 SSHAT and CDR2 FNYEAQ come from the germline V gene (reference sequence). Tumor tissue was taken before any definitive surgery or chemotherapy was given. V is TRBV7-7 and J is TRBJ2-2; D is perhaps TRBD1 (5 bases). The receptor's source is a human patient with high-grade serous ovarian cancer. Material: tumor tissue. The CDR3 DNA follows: TGTGCCAGCAGCTTAAAAAGACAGAGCGGGGAGCTGTTTTTT. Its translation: CASSLKRQSGELFF.